The 3 T cell receptor beta chains below were found in one sample sequenced in a study of cytomegalovirus exposure and HLA in healthy donors. Researchers ran the PCR with 60 Vbeta and 13 Jbeta primers. Method: immunoSEQ multiplex PCR; TCRdb's copy keeps in-frame clones and lacks some. Of approximately 150,000 clones in the sample, around 80% were seen once. The sample was PBMCs. Every receptor here comes from a woman in her twenties or thirties in good health and CMV-seropositive.

This chain uses TRBV6-5 with TRBJ2-7, with 8 bases identical to TRBD1. This CDR3 is 13 amino acids long. CDR1 is MNHEY, CDR2 SVGAGI, per germline. J gave up 1 base and V 6 bases, and 2 bases lay outside the gene matches. The DNA for the CDR3 is TGTGCCAGCAGCAGGGGGCCATCCTACGAGCAGTACTTC. Protein product: CASSRGPSYEQYF.

This chain joins TRBV25-1 and TRBJ2-1, with a weak D call TRBD2 (5 bases). The V gene lost 5 bases and the J gene lost 5 bases, with 22 bases spanning the gap. Germline values: CDR1 MGHDK, CDR2 SYGVNS. There are 17 residues in the CDR3. The CDR3 sequence: CASSSLMVAGGHNEQFF. The CDR3 coding sequence is TGTGCCAGCAGTAGTCTCATGGTGGCCGGAGGCCACAATGAGCAGTTCTTC.

This chain joins TRBV11-2 and TRBJ2-1; TRBD2 matches 7 bases. Germline V gives CDR1 SGHAT, CDR2 FQNNGV. V trimming: 0 bases; J trimming: 4 bases; junction bases outside the gene matches: 3. The CDR3 loop spans 15 amino acids. The CDR3 region is CASSLEGEGYNEQFF. The CDR3 DNA reads as TGTGCCAGCAGCTTAGAAGGGGAGGGATACAATGAGCAGTTCTTC.